A selection of T cell receptor beta chains follows, all from one sample in a study of T-cell reconstitution after alpha-beta-depleted transplantation in children. TCRdb re-called the PCR reads with MiXCR, one entry per CDR3 protein. The table records about 58,000 distinct CDR3 sequences, 44% of them present only once. Sequences were derived from PBMCs, mostly from graft donor cells, sampled 360 days after TCRalphabeta/CD19-depleted stem cell transplant. The receptors here all came from a male patient younger than 18 who had a stem cell transplant for acute lymphoblastic leukemia, so the T cells may come from the graft donor. The CDR3 runs from the conserved cysteine through the conserved F or W. Rows may omit the clone size; those that give it use once, few, many or a size class.

abundance,v_gene,CDR3aa
-,TRBV2,CASSDPVTLYNEQFF
-,TRBV10-3,CAIRPGQGSSSGNTIYF
-,TRBV7-3,CASSLVAGDNEQFF
-,TRBV11-3,CASSSRDRVYYNEQFF
-,TRBV4-1,CASSQVGRSYNEQFF
few,TRBV11-2,CASSLDLRKLFF
-,TRBV5-1,CASRLEGAGELFF
-,TRBV27,CASSLLGGGAALNEQFF
-,TRBV5-5,CASSFDGTEAFF
-,TRBV6-2/TRBV6-3,CASSTSSYSNQPQHF
few,TRBV24-1,CATSDSGQPNTGELFF
-,TRBV7-2,CASSSYPDRGTFNEQYF
few,TRBV10-3,CAISESDRGSTEAFF
-,TRBV7-9,CASSRKGEISYEQYF
few,TRBV7-9,CASSLTSGFF
few,TRBV5-6,CASSLDLQGNINGYTF
-,TRBV7-2,CASSLYIRAGQPQHF
-,TRBV7-6,CASSSGGPDGYTF
-,TRBV24-1,CATRSDGVFANEQFF
many,TRBV6-2/TRBV6-3,CASSDRVLNQPQHF
few,TRBV19,CASSLGGRGYTF
-,TRBV7-8,CASSLEGGPYNEQFF
-,TRBV28,CASSLPLRRGQGPLQPTDTQYF
few,TRBV10-3,CATHTGNEKLFF
few,TRBV20-1,CSASPRRASYNEQFF
-,TRBV15,CATSSYTGPGELFF
-,TRBV9,CASSVGSGDSYNEQFF
-,TRBV7-2,CASSSHARTDTQYF
-,TRBV7-9,CANGLGADEQFF
-,TRBV29-1,CSAETGLFTEAFF
-,TRBV24-1,CATSDLVSYDEQFF
few,TRBV10-3,CAITSTRGEQYF
few,TRBV27,CASSFLNQPQHF
-,TRBV11-2,CASSLRLLCREQFF
-,TRBV3-1,CASSPPGLVTDTQYF
few,TRBV21-1,CANKPGGDLEQYF